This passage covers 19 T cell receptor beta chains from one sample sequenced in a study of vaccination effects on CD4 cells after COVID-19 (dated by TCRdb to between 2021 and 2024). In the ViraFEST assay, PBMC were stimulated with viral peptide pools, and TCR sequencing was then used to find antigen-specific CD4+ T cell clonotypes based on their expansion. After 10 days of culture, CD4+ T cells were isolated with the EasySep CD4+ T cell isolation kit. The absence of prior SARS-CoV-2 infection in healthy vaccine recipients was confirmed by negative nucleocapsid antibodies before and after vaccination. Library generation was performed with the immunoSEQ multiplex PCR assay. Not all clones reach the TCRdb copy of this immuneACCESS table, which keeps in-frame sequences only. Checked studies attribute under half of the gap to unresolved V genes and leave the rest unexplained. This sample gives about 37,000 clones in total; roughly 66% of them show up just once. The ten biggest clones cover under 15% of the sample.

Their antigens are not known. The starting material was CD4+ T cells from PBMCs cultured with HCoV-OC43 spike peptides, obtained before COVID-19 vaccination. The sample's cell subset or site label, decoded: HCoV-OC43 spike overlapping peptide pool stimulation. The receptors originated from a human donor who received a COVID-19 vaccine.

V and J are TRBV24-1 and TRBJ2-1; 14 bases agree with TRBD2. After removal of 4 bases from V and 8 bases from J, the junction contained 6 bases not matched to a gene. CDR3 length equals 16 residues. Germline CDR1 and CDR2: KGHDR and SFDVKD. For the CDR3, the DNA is TGTGCCACCAGTGACACCGGGACTAGCGGGGGCCATGAGCAGTTCTTC. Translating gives CATSDTGTSGGHEQFF.

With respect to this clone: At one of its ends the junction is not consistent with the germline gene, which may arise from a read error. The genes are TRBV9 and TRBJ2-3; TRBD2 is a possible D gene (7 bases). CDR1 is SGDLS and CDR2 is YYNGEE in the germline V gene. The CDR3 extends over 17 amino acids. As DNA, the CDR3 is TGTGCTAGCAGCGTAGGGGGGGGGAGCCTTAGCACAGATACGCAGTATTTT. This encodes CASSVGGGSLSTDTQYF.

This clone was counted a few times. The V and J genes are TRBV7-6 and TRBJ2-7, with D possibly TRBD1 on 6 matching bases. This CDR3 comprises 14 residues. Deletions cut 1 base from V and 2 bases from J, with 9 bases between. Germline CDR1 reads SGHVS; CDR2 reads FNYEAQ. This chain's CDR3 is CASSLEQGPYEQYF. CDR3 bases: TGTGCCAGCAGCTTAGAACAGGGTCCCTACGAGCAGTACTTC.

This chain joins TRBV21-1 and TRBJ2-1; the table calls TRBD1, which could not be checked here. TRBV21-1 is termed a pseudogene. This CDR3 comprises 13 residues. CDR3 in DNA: TGTGCCAGCAGCAGATCACAGTCCAATGAGCAGTTCTTC. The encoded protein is CASSRSQSNEQFF.

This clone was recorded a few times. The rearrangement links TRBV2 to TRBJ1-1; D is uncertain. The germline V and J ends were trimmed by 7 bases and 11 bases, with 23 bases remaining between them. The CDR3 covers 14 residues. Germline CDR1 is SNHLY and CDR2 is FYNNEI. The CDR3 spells CASTEREPYTAAFF. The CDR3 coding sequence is TGTGCCAGCACCGAACGGGAACCGTACACTGCGGCTTTCTTT.

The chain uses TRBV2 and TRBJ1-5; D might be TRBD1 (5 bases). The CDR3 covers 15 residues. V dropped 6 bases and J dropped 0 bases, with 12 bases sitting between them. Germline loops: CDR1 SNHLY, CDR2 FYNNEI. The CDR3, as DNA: TGTGCCAGCAGGACGGAGGGGATTAGCAATCAGCCCCAGCATTTT. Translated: CASRTEGISNQPQHF.

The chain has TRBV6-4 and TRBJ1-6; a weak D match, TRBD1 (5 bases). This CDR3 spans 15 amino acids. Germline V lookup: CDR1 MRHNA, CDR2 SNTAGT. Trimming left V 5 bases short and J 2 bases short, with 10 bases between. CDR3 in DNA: TGTGCCAGCAGTCCCCAGGGAACCTATAATTCACCCCTCCACTTT. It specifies CASSPQGTYNSPLHF.

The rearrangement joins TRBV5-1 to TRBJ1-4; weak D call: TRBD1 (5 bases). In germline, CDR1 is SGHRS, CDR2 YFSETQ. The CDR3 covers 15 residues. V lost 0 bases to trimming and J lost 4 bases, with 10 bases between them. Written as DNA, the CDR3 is TGCGCCAGCAGCTTGGGAGGGGCGGGTAATGAAAAACTGTTTTTT. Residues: CASSLGGAGNEKLFF.

The CDR3 loop is CASSEPLVRRTSGTYEQYF. DNA of the CDR3: TGCGCCAGCAGTGAGCCGTTGGTTCGTCGGACTAGCGGGACCTACGAGCAGTACTTC. V and J are TRBV10-1 and TRBJ2-7, with 12 bases fitting TRBD2. V gave up 2 bases and J gave up 2 bases; unmatched junction bases: 13. The CDR3 contains 19 residues. Germline V gene sequence: CDR1 WNHNN, CDR2 SYGVQD (reference sequence).

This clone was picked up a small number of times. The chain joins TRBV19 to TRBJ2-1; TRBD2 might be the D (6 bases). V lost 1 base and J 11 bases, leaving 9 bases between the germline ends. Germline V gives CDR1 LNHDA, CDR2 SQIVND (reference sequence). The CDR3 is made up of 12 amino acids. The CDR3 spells CASSIGGEKQFF. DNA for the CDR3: TGTGCCAGTAGTATAGGGGGGGAAAAGCAGTTCTTC.

For the CDR3, the DNA is TGTGCCAGCAGTCCGGGGGCCAGCTACACCTTC. Protein product: CASSPGASYTF. The chain links TRBV6-5 to TRBJ1-2; tentative D call: TRBD1 (6 bases). The CDR3 spans 11 residues. Germline V gene lookup returns CDR1 MNHEY and CDR2 SVGAGI. V dropped 5 bases and J dropped 9 bases, with 10 bases sitting between them.

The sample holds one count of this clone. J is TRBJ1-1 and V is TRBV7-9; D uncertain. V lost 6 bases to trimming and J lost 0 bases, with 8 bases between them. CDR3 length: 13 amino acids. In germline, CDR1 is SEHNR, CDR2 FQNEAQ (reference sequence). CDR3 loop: CASSAGLNTEAFF. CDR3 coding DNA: TGTGCCAGCAGTGCGGGATTGAACACTGAAGCTTTCTTT.

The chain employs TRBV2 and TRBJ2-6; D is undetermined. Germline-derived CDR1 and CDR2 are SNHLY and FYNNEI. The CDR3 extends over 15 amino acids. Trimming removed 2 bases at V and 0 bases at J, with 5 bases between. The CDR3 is CASSELTSGANVLTF. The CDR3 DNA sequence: TGTGCCAGCAGTGAACTTACCTCTGGGGCCAACGTCCTGACTTTC.

CDR3 protein: CASSLDRQSGELFF. The CDR3 DNA sequence: TGTGCCAGCAGCTTAGATCGACAGTCCGGGGAGCTGTTTTTT. The chain employs TRBV11-2 and TRBJ2-2; D is perhaps TRBD1 (5 bases). The CDR3 is made up of 14 amino acids. Trimming shortened V by 0 bases and J by 6 bases, and 8 bases separated the two germline ends. Germline V CDR1 and CDR2: SGHAT, FQNNGV.

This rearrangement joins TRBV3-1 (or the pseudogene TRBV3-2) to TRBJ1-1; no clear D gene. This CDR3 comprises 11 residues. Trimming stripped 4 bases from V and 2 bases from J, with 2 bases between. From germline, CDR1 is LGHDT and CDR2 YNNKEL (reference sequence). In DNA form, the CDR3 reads TGTGCCAGCAGCCTAAACACTGAAGCTTTCTTT. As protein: CASSLNTEAFF.

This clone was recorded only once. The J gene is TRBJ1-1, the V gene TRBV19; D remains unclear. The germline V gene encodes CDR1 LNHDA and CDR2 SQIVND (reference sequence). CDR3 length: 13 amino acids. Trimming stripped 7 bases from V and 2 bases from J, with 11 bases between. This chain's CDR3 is CASTISTNTEAFF. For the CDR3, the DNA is TGTGCCAGTACTATCAGTACAAACACTGAAGCTTTCTTT.

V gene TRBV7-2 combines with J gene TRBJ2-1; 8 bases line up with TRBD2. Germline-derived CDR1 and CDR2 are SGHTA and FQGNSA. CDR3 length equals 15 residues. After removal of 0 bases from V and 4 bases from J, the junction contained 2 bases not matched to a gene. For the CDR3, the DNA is TGTGCCAGCAGCTTAGCTAGCGGGGTATACAATGAGCAGTTCTTC. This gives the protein CASSLASGVYNEQFF.

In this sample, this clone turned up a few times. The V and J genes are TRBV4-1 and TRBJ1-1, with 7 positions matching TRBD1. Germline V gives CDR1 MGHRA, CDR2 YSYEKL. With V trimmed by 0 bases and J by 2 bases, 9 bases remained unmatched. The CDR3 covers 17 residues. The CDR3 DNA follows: TGCGCCAGCAGCCAAGATCCAACCGGGACAGCAAACACTGAAGCTTTCTTT. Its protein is CASSQDPTGTANTEAFF.

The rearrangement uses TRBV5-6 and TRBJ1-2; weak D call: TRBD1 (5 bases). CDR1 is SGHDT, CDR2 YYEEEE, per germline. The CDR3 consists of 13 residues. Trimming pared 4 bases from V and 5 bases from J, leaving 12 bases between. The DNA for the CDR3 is TGTGCCAGCAGCACAACAGGAGTTTATGGCTACACCTTC. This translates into CASSTTGVYGYTF. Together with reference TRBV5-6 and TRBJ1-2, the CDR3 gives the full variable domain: DAGVTQSPTHLIKTRGQQVTLRCSPKSGHDTVSWYQQALGQGPQFIFQYYEEEERQRGNFPDRFSGHQFPNYSSELNVNALLLGDSALYLCASSTTGVYGYTFGSGTRLTVV.